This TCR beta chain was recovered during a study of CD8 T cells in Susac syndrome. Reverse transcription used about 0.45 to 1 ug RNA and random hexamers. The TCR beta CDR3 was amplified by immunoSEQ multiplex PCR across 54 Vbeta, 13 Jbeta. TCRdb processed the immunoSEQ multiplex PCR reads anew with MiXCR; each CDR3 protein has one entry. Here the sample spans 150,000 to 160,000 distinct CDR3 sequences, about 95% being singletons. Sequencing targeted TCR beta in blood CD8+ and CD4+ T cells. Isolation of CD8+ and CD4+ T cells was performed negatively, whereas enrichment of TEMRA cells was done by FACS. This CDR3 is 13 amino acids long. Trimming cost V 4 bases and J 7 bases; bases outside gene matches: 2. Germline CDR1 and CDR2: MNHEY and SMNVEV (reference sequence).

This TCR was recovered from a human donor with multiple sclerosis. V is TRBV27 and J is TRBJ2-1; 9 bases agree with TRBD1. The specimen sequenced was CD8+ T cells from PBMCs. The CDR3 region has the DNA TGTGCCAGCAGTTCTGACAGGGGGAATGAGCAGTTCTTC. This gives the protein CASSSDRGNEQFF.